The 27 T cell receptor beta chains below were found in one sample sequenced in a study of graft-versus-host responses after intestinal transplantation. Processed graft tissue released its intraepithelial and lamina propria lymphocytes. Assay used: immunoSEQ multiplex PCR; TCRdb lists only in-frame clones, some missing. Seen here are some 4,800 clones, over 60% observed once, and the top ten hold under 8.5%. The sequenced sample was ileum tissue, obtained roughly 120 days after intestinal transplantation. The source is a human patient who received an intestinal transplant, so some T cells may come from the graft donor.

Turning to this clone: One end of the junction is discordant with germline, which a read error may explain. This chain connects TRBV4-1 to TRBJ2-3, with TRBD2 identical over 8 bases. CDR3 length equals 14 residues. Germline CDR1 reads MGHRA; CDR2 reads YSYEKL. The CDR3 sequence is CARSRGGRADTQYF. The CDR3 DNA reads as TGCGCCCGCAGCCGGGGGGGCCGGGCAGATACGCAGTATTTT.

The genes are TRBV27 and TRBJ2-4; 7 nucleotides align to TRBD1. The CDR3 is made up of 14 amino acids. Germline CDR1 MNHEY, CDR2 SMNVEV (reference sequence). The junction had 4 bases not matched to a gene; V was cut back by 2 bases and J by 6 bases. The CDR3 sequence: CASSLRGTVNIQYF. Here the CDR3 DNA reads TGTGCCAGCAGTTTAAGAGGGACAGTAAACATTCAGTACTTC.

The genes are TRBV25-1 and TRBJ2-2; 8 nucleotides line up with TRBD2. The CDR3 extends over 16 amino acids. Per germline, CDR1 MGHDK and CDR2 SYGVNS. The junction had 4 bases not matched to a gene; V was cut back by 3 bases and J by 1 base. The CDR3 coding sequence is TGTGCCAGCAGTGACAGGGCGGGAGGGAACACCGGGGAGCTGTTTTTT. It translates to CASSDRAGGNTGELFF.

The V and J genes are TRBV6-6 and TRBJ2-1; D unclear. Trimming shortened V by 8 bases and J by 4 bases, and 12 bases separated the two germline ends. Germline CDR1 reads MNHNY; CDR2 reads SVGAGI (reference sequence). CDR3 length: 13 residues. CDR3 bases: TGTGCCAGCCAGGAATCGAATTACAATGAGCAGTTCTTC. Protein sequence: CASQESNYNEQFF.

V usage is TRBV9 and J usage is TRBJ2-7; a weak D match, TRBD2 (5 bases). The CDR3 spans 16 residues. The V gene lost 4 bases and the J gene lost 2 bases, with 19 bases spanning the gap. Germline CDR1 is SGDLS and CDR2 is YYNGEE. CDR3 loop: CASSRGPGDYPYEQYF. The CDR3 nucleotides are TGTGCCAGCAGCAGAGGGCCAGGTGATTACCCCTACGAGCAGTACTTC.

The J gene is TRBJ1-1, the V gene TRBV25-1; D is unresolved. Germline loops: CDR1 MGHDK, CDR2 SYGVNS. Trimming pared 7 bases from V and 3 bases from J, leaving 6 bases between. The CDR3 is 11 amino acids. The CDR3 sequence is CASTGHTEAFF. CDR3 nucleotide sequence: TGTGCCAGCACCGGGCACACTGAAGCTTTCTTT.

This chain uses TRBV9 with TRBJ2-7; D gene unclear. This CDR3 comprises 15 residues. Trimming left V 0 bases short and J 0 bases short, with 10 bases between. The germline gives CDR1 SGDLS, CDR2 YYNGEE. CDR3 residues: CASSVEGNPSYEQYF. Here the CDR3 DNA reads TGTGCCAGCAGCGTAGAGGGTAATCCCTCCTACGAGCAGTACTTC.

The gene calls are TRBV23-1 and TRBJ2-5, with D unclear. With the DNA end fitting TRBJ2-7 better, the J assignment may be wrong. TRBV23-1 is designated an ORF whose function remains uncertain. There are 15 residues in the CDR3. CDR3: CASSQPTEKTYEQYF. DNA for the CDR3: TGCGCCAGCAGTCAACCTACTGAAAAAACCTACGAGCAGTACTTC.

The CDR3 coding sequence is TGTGCCAGCAGTTTACCCGGACCGACAGGGACTGGAAACACCATATATTTT. Its protein is CASSLPGPTGTGNTIYF. The V gene is TRBV28, the J gene TRBJ1-3, with 7 nucleotides matching TRBD1. The CDR3 is made up of 17 amino acids. CDR1 and CDR2 (germline): MDHEN, SYDVKM. Trimming removed 2 bases from V and 2 bases from J; junction bases left unmatched: 9.

Here the CDR3 reads CASSAGLAVNEQFF. In nucleotides, the CDR3 is TGTGCCAGCAGCGCGGGACTAGCGGTCAATGAGCAGTTCTTC. The V gene is TRBV5-8, the J gene TRBJ2-1; the match to TRBD2 covers 11 bases. Trimming took 4 bases from V and 6 from J; bases not matched to a gene: 3. The CDR3 length is 14 residues. Germline V lookup: CDR1 SGHTS, CDR2 YDEGEE.

The CDR3 reads CASSGTPLAGFF. CDR3 DNA sequence: TGCGCCAGCAGTGGGACACCATTAGCAGGTTTCTTT. This chain links TRBV10-2 with TRBJ1-1; a weak D match, TRBD1 (5 bases). The germline V and J ends were trimmed by 4 bases and 13 bases, with 16 bases remaining between them. This CDR3 is 12 amino acids long. Per the germline V gene, CDR1 is WSHSY and CDR2 is SAAADI.

This clone appeared once. J is TRBJ1-2 and V is TRBV15, with 9 nucleotides matching TRBD1. V was clipped by 3 bases and J by 2 bases; unmatched bases: 1. The CDR3 runs to 14 residues. Per germline, CDR1 LNHNV and CDR2 YYDKDF (reference sequence). This chain's CDR3 is CATSSDRGNYGYTF. In DNA form, the CDR3 reads TGTGCCACCAGCAGCGACAGGGGGAACTATGGCTACACCTTC.

This clone was counted a few times. This chain joins TRBV6-1 and TRBJ2-7; D is possibly TRBD2 (5 bases). The CDR3 is made up of 14 amino acids. Germline CDR1 MNHNS, CDR2 SASEGT. Between the trimmed V and J ends, which lost 5 bases and 5 bases, there was a span of 16 bases. CDR3 nucleotides: TGTGCCAGCAGTCCCGCGGGCTCCGTCAACGAGCAGTACTTC. Translation gives CASSPAGSVNEQYF.

This clone was recorded once. The chain is built from TRBV7-2 and TRBJ2-7; D is uncertain. CDR3 size: 18 residues. Germline CDR1 reads SGHTA; CDR2 reads FQGNSA. Trimming removed 5 bases from V and 0 bases from J, with 23 bases in between. CDR3: CASSPLVGKVPYSYEQYF. DNA of the CDR3: TGTGCCAGCAGCCCTTTGGTCGGTAAGGTACCTTACTCCTACGAGCAGTACTTC.

This chain connects TRBV25-1 to TRBJ2-5, with 12 bases aligning to TRBD2. Germline CDR1 reads MGHDK; CDR2 reads SYGVNS. V was pared by 5 bases and J by 4 bases, with 5 bases of the junction left unmatched. There are 15 residues in the CDR3. The DNA of the CDR3 is TGTGCCAGCAGTCCCCCGGGACTAGCGGGAGAGACCCAGTACTTC. Amino acids: CASSPPGLAGETQYF.

The V call is TRBV7-4, the J call TRBJ2-7, with D perhaps TRBD2 (5 bases). The CDR3 is 11 residues long. Germline values: CDR1 SGHVT, CDR2 SQSDAQ. Trimming left V 3 bases short and J 7 bases short, with 7 bases between. In DNA, the CDR3 is TGTGCCAGCAGCTTTACGGGGGAGCAGTACTTC. Amino acid sequence: CASSFTGEQYF.

The rearrangement links TRBV6-4 to TRBJ2-1; 9 bases map to TRBD2. The CDR3 is made up of 14 amino acids. V dropped 3 bases and J dropped 8; count of bases not matched to a gene: 5. Germline loops: CDR1 MRHNA, CDR2 SNTAGT. The CDR3 DNA sequence: TGTGCCAGCAGTGAAAGTAGCGGGAGTGATGAGCAGTTCTTC. The encoded protein is CASSESSGSDEQFF.

The chain uses TRBV5-1 and TRBJ2-5; 10 nucleotides align to TRBD2. J lost 1 base, V lost 0 bases, and 3 bases had no gene match. CDR1 and CDR2 (germline): SGHRS, YFSETQ. This CDR3 region has 16 residues. The DNA for the CDR3 is TGCGCCAGCAGCTTGGCCCTAGCGGGGGCCCAAGAGACCCAGTACTTC. It yields the protein CASSLALAGAQETQYF. The whole variable domain, filled in from reference TRBV5-1 and TRBJ2-5, reads KAGVTQTPRYLIKTRGQQVTLSCSPISGHRSVSWYQQTPGQGLQFLFEYFSETQRNKGNFPGRFSGRQFSNSRSEMNVSTLELGDSALYLCASSLALAGAQETQYFGPGTRLLVL.

The chain is built from TRBV28 and TRBJ2-5; 11 bases are a match to TRBD2. Germline values: CDR1 MDHEN, CDR2 SYDVKM. This CDR3 region has 13 residues. Unmatched junction bases numbered 5, after V lost 6 bases and J lost 8 bases. CDR3 protein: CASSSGTSGTQYF. For the CDR3, the DNA is TGTGCCAGCAGCTCAGGGACTAGCGGAACCCAGTACTTC.

This chain connects TRBV4-1 to TRBJ2-7; the D is unclear. Germline V lookup: CDR1 MGHRA, CDR2 YSYEKL. The CDR3 runs 13 residues. V lost 2 bases, J lost 4 bases, and 9 bases lay in between. CDR3 sequence (DNA): TGCGCCAGCAGCCAAAAGTTCGGATACGAGCAGTACTTC. This sequence encodes CASSQKFGYEQYF.

V and J are TRBV14 and TRBJ2-5; D unclear. V was clipped by 0 bases and J by 1 base, with 15 bases between them. CDR3 length: 17 amino acids. The germline V gene has CDR1 SGHDN and CDR2 FVKESK. In DNA, the CDR3 is TGTGCCAGCAGCCAAGATAGACACTACCGGATCCAAGAGACCCAGTACTTC. This sequence encodes CASSQDRHYRIQETQYF. Combining the CDR3 with reference TRBV14 and TRBJ2-5 gives the whole variable domain EAGVTQFPSHSVIEKGQTVTLRCDPISGHDNLYWYRRVMGKEIKFLLHFVKESKQDESGMPNNRFLAERTGGTYSTLKVQPAELEDSGVYFCASSQDRHYRIQETQYFGPGTRLLVL.

V is TRBV9 and J is TRBJ2-1; weak D call: TRBD2 (6 bases). Between the trimmed V and J ends, which lost 1 base and 5 bases, there was a span of 10 bases. The CDR3 spans 14 residues. CDR1 is SGDLS and CDR2 is YYNGEE in the germline V gene. For the CDR3, the DNA is TGTGCCAGCAGCGTAAAGTGGGGGGACAATGAGCAGTTCTTC. Protein: CASSVKWGDNEQFF.

The chain joins TRBV6-1 to TRBJ2-5; D unresolved. TRBJ2-7 explains the end of the DNA better; the J call may be wrong. The CDR3 sequence is 15 residues long. Germline assignment: CDR1 MNHNS and CDR2 SASEGT. The CDR3 protein is CASSEIDRPSYEQYF. CDR3 nucleotide sequence: TGTGCCAGCAGTGAAATTGACCGCCCCTCCTACGAGCAGTACTTC.

Written as DNA, the CDR3 is TGTGCCAGCCAAACAGCGAATGAGCAGTTCTTC. This codes for CASQTANEQFF. The rearrangement joins TRBV6-5 to TRBJ2-1; D remains ambiguous. CDR3 size: 11 residues. Germline-derived CDR1 and CDR2 are MNHEY and SVGAGI. Trimming removed 8 bases at V and 7 bases at J, with 9 bases between.

V gene TRBV6-6 combines with J gene TRBJ2-3; TRBD2 matches 9 bases. The J segment lost 7 bases and the V segment lost 9 bases, leaving 14 bases of the junction unmatched. Per the germline V gene, CDR1 is MNHNY and CDR2 is SVGAGI (reference sequence). The CDR3 is made up of 15 amino acids. The CDR3 is CASYDIAGAPNTQYF. In DNA form, the CDR3 reads TGTGCCAGTTACGACATAGCGGGAGCCCCGAATACGCAGTATTTT.

This clone was counted once. This rearrangement joins TRBV7-3 to TRBJ2-3, with D perhaps matching TRBD2 (6 bases). Trimming took 3 bases from V and 0 from J, leaving 7 bases between them. Germline V CDR1 and CDR2: SGHTA, FQGTGA. This CDR3 is built from 14 residues. The CDR3 bases are TGTGCCAGCAGCTTGGGACTGAGCACAGATACGCAGTATTTT. Its translation is CASSLGLSTDTQYF. Full variable domain (missing parts from reference TRBV7-3 and TRBJ2-3): GAGVSQTPSNKVTEKGKYVELRCDPISGHTALYWYRQSLGQGPEFLIYFQGTGAADDSGLPNDRFFAVRPEGSVSTLKIQRTERGDSAVYLCASSLGLSTDTQYFGPGTRLTVL.

The chain carries TRBV30 and TRBJ1-1; D is uncertain. The CDR3 sequence is 11 residues long. Trimming pared 1 base from V and 8 bases from J, leaving 8 bases between. Germline CDR1 GTSNPN, CDR2 SVGIG (reference sequence). CDR3 region: CAWSAQSEAFF. DNA of the CDR3: TGTGCCTGGAGTGCGCAATCAGAAGCTTTCTTT. The whole variable domain, filled in from reference TRBV30 and TRBJ1-1, reads SQTIHQWPATLVQPVGSPLSLECTVEGTSNPNLYWYRQAAGRGLQLLFYSVGIGQISSEVPQNLSASRPQDRQFILSSKKLLLSDSGFYLCAWSAQSEAFFGQGTRLTVV.